The 22 T cell receptor beta chains listed next were all sequenced from one sample in a study of blood T cell repertoires in COVID-19. Repertoires were generated with immunoSEQ multiplex PCR, while TCRdb's copy carries only in-frame clones and drops some. The sample holds about 140,000 clones, about 84% seen once. Material: PBMCs or T cells enriched from blood (not recorded which). The receptor set was obtained from a woman aged 18-29 years who had been exposed to COVID-19.

The chain recombines TRBV7-3 with TRBJ1-3; 7 bases line up with TRBD1. V lost 5 bases and J lost 0; bases outside the gene matches: 13. Germline lookup yields CDR1 SGHTA and CDR2 FQGTGA. The CDR3 consists of 18 residues. The CDR3 loop is CASSKLRDSNSSGNTIYF. CDR3 in DNA: TGTGCCAGCAGCAAGCTCCGGGACAGCAATTCCTCTGGAAACACCATATATTTT.

V and J are TRBV5-1 and TRBJ1-5; D remains ambiguous. The CDR3 contains 13 residues. CDR1 is SGHRS and CDR2 is YFSETQ in the germline V gene. The V end lost 0 bases, the J end lost 5 bases, and 6 bases lay between the germline ends. The CDR3 region is CASSLGSDQPQHF. Written as DNA, the CDR3 is TGCGCCAGCAGCTTGGGCTCGGATCAGCCCCAGCATTTT.

The V gene is TRBV6-2 or TRBV6-3, the J gene TRBJ2-3; 7 bases fit TRBD1. The CDR3 runs 14 residues. Per the germline V gene, CDR1 is MNHEY and CDR2 is SVGEGT. V trimming: 6 bases; J trimming: 4 bases; junction bases outside the gene matches: 7. The CDR3: CASSGQVLADTQYF. The CDR3 bases are TGTGCCAGCAGCGGACAGGTACTTGCAGATACGCAGTATTTT.

Written as DNA, the CDR3 is TGTGCCAGCAGTCCTACCGGGACAGGGGGCTACGAGCAGTACTTC. Translated: CASSPTGTGGYEQYF. This sequence joins TRBV27 and TRBJ2-7, with TRBD1 matching over 11 bases. CDR3 length: 15 residues. J was trimmed by 3 bases and V by 5 bases; bases with no gene match: 6. Germline assignment: CDR1 MNHEY and CDR2 SMNVEV (reference sequence).

Here the CDR3 DNA reads TGTGCCAGCAGTTTGATCCCCCGGGACAGGGGTGAGACCCAGTACTTC. Translated: CASSLIPRDRGETQYF. This sequence joins TRBV27 and TRBJ2-5, with 10 nucleotides matching TRBD1. CDR1 and CDR2 from the germline V gene are MNHEY and SMNVEV (reference sequence). This CDR3 has 16 amino acids. The V segment lost 3 bases and the J segment 5 bases; nucleotides outside the gene matches: 9.

V usage is TRBV19 and J usage is TRBJ1-3, with D possibly being TRBD1 (5 bases). The CDR3 has 15 amino acids. CDR1 is LNHDA and CDR2 is SQIVND in the germline V gene (reference sequence). Trimming pared 5 bases from V and 9 bases from J, leaving 20 bases between. CDR3 amino acids: CASSAYGRGRTTIYF. In DNA, the CDR3 is TGTGCCAGTAGTGCCTATGGGAGGGGAAGGACCACCATATATTTT.

The rearrangement links TRBV13 to TRBJ2-7, with D perhaps matching TRBD2 (5 bases). V lost 7 bases to trimming and J lost 8 bases, with 27 bases between them. The CDR3 loop spans 16 amino acids. Germline CDR1 PRHDT, CDR2 FYEKMQ (reference sequence). For the CDR3, the DNA is TGTGCCAGCAACTCTCGTCAAGAGGGTAAGTGTCGGAAGCAGTACTTC. It yields the protein CASNSRQEGKCRKQYF.

V and J are TRBV29-1 and TRBJ1-2; TRBD1 is a possible D gene (6 bases). Germline assignment: CDR1 SQVTM and CDR2 ANQGSEA. The CDR3 length is 16 residues. V lost 4 bases to trimming and J lost 4 bases, with 22 bases between them. In nucleotides, the CDR3 is TGCAGCGTTGCAAAGGGTGACGACAGGAACCTCTATGGCTACACCTTC. As protein: CSVAKGDDRNLYGYTF.

The gene calls are TRBV7-2 and TRBJ2-7; 7 bases match TRBD2. The germline CDR1 and CDR2 sequences are SGHTA and FQGNSA. The trim removed 5 bases at V and 4 bases at J, leaving 8 bases unmatched. This CDR3 is 14 amino acids long. In DNA form, the CDR3 reads TGTGCCAGCAGCCATCTAGCGGCTGATTACGAGCAGTACTTC. It yields the protein CASSHLAADYEQYF.

The rearrangement joins TRBV5-4 to TRBJ2-1, with D perhaps matching TRBD1 (5 bases). The V gene's germline CDR1 is SGHNT and CDR2 YYREEE (reference sequence). With 4 bases removed from V and 0 bases from J, the gap between germline ends came to 11 bases. The CDR3 runs 15 residues. The CDR3 protein is CASSRTQTSYNEQFF. The CDR3 nucleotides are TGTGCCAGCAGCCGGACACAGACCTCCTACAATGAGCAGTTCTTC. The full variable domain, rest sourced from reference TRBV5-4 and TRBJ2-1, is ETGVTQSPTHLIKTRGQQVTLRCSSQSGHNTVSWYQQALGQGPQFIFQYYREEENGRGNFPPRFSGLQFPNYSSELNVNALELDDSALYLCASSRTQTSYNEQFFGPGTRLTVL.

This clone came up once. The rearrangement links TRBV11-2 to TRBJ2-2; D possibly corresponds to TRBD2 (5 bases). V was pared by 6 bases and J by 2 bases, with 13 bases between. The CDR3 spans 15 residues. Germline CDR1 and CDR2: SGHAT and FQNNGV. CDR3 DNA sequence: TGTGCCAGCAGTTCCGGACTGGTAAACACCGGGGAGCTGTTTTTT. Its translation: CASSSGLVNTGELFF.

The chain links TRBV5-6 to TRBJ1-1; 7 positions agree with TRBD1. The V and J ends lost 2 bases and 4 bases, in that order; junction bases with no gene match: 8. The V gene's germline CDR1 is SGHDT and CDR2 YYEEEE. CDR3 length equals 15 residues. The CDR3 loop is CASSLLGQVGTEAFF. The CDR3 bases are TGTGCCAGCAGCTTACTTGGACAGGTGGGCACTGAAGCTTTCTTT.

The chain recombines TRBV7-9 with TRBJ1-2; a weak D match, TRBD1 (5 bases). The CDR3 consists of 12 residues. CDR1 SEHNR and CDR2 FQNEAQ come from the germline V gene (reference sequence). Trimming pared 10 bases from V and 0 bases from J, leaving 9 bases between. The DNA of the CDR3 is TGTGCCACCCTCAGGGCTAACTATGGCTACACCTTC. It translates to CATLRANYGYTF.

The chain couples TRBV14 to TRBJ2-1; the match to TRBD1 covers 7 bases. The CDR3 is 15 amino acids. V was pared by 3 bases and J by 4 bases, with 6 bases of the junction left unmatched. Per germline, CDR1 SGHDN and CDR2 FVKESK. The CDR3 bases are TGTGCCAGCAGCCAGGCCGGGACAGCGTACAATGAGCAGTTCTTC. Protein product: CASSQAGTAYNEQFF.

The genes are TRBV19 and TRBJ2-3, with 10 positions matching TRBD2. Trimming took 7 bases from V and 5 from J; bases not matched to a gene: 9. From germline, CDR1 is LNHDA and CDR2 SQIVND (reference sequence). The length of the CDR3 is 15 residues. The DNA of the CDR3 is TGTGCCAGTAATTTCGTAGCGGGAGGTCAAGATACGCAGTATTTT. Translation gives CASNFVAGGQDTQYF.

The V and J genes are TRBV6-5 and TRBJ1-1; 10 nucleotides match TRBD1. This CDR3 has 14 amino acids. With 6 bases clipped from V and 5 bases from J, the junction kept 6 bases outside the gene matches. The germline gives CDR1 MNHEY, CDR2 SVGAGI. The CDR3 nucleotides are TGTGCCAGCAGCCGGGGACAGGGGATAACTGAAGCTTTCTTT. Its translation is CASSRGQGITEAFF.

The chain employs TRBV12-3 or TRBV12-4 and TRBJ1-2; D may be TRBD1 (5 bases). The CDR3 spans 13 residues. Trimming stripped 5 bases from V and 7 bases from J, with 14 bases between. The DNA for the CDR3 is TGTGCCAGCAGTCTTTTAGGGGTGGGTGGCTACACCTTC. Translation gives CASSLLGVGGYTF.

V is TRBV6-2 or TRBV6-3 and J is TRBJ2-7; possibly TRBD2 for D (6 bases). The V end lost 0 bases, the J end lost 6 bases, and 12 bases lay between the germline ends. Germline V gene data show CDR1 as MNHEY and CDR2 as SVGEGT. The CDR3 covers 14 residues. CDR3 nucleotides: TGTGCCAGCAGTTACTCCACAGCGGGTATCGAGCAGTACTTC. It translates to CASSYSTAGIEQYF.

The chain couples TRBV25-1 to TRBJ1-1; 7 positions match TRBD1. Germline V gene lookup returns CDR1 MGHDK and CDR2 SYGVNS. The CDR3 has 12 residues. The trim removed 8 bases at V and 3 bases at J, leaving 3 bases unmatched. The CDR3 nucleotides read TGTGCCAGCCAACAGGGGTACACTGAAGCTTTCTTT. The encoded protein is CASQQGYTEAFF.

J is TRBJ1-4 and V is TRBV7-8; 8 bases line up with TRBD1. With V trimmed by 5 bases and J by 8 bases, 10 bases remained unmatched. This CDR3 is 15 amino acids long. Germline loops: CDR1 SGHVS, CDR2 FQNEAQ. The CDR3 DNA sequence: TGTGCCAGCAGCATAAGGACAGGGCTGGGGGAAAAACTGTTTTTT. Translating it yields CASSIRTGLGEKLFF.

This clone has more than one count but fewer than ten. The J gene is TRBJ2-7, the V gene TRBV30; D is perhaps TRBD2 (6 bases). CDR1 and CDR2 (germline): GTSNPN, SVGIG (reference sequence). V gave up 0 bases and J gave up 3 bases, with 12 bases separating them. The length of the CDR3 is 14 residues. The CDR3 sequence is CAWSVDGSDYEQYF. DNA for the CDR3: TGTGCCTGGAGTGTTGACGGGAGTGACTACGAGCAGTACTTC.

The gene calls are TRBV10-3 and TRBJ2-2, with 9 bases lining up with TRBD2. CDR3 length: 14 amino acids. Per the germline V gene, CDR1 is ENHRY and CDR2 is SYGVKD. Trimming took 6 bases from V and 7 from J; bases not matched to a gene: 6. The DNA for the CDR3 is TGTGCCATCAGGGGGACTAGCCTAGACGGGGAGCTGTTTTTT. It is translated as CAIRGTSLDGELFF.